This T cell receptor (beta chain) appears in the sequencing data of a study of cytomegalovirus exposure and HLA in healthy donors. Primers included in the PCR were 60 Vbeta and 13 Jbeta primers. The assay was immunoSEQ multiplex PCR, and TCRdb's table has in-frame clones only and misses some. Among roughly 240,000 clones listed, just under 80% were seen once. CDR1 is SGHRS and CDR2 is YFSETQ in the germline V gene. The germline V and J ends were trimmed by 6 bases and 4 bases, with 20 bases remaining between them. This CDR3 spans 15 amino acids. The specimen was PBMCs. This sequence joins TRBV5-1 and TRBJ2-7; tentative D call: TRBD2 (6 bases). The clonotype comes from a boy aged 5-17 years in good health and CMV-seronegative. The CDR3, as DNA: TGCGCCAGCAAAAGTAGCGGAGACGAACTGTACGAGCAGTACTTC. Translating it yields CASKSSGDELYEQYF.